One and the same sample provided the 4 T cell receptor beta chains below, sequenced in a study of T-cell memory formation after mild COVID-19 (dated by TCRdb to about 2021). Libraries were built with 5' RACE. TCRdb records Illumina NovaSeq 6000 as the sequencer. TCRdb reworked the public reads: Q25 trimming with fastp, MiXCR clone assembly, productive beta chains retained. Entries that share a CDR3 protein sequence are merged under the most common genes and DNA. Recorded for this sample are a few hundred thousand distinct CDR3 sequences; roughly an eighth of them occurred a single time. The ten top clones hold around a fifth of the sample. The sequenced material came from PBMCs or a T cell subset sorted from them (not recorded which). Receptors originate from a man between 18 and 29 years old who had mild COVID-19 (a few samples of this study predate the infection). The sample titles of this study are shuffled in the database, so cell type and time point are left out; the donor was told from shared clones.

Written as DNA, the CDR3 is TGTGCCAGCAGGAAACCGGGACAGGGCACAGATACGCAGTATTTT. Amino acids: CASRKPGQGTDTQYF. The chain combines TRBV6-2 or TRBV6-3 with TRBJ2-3; 8 bases line up with TRBD1. The CDR3 consists of 15 residues. The V gene's germline CDR1 is MNHEY and CDR2 SVGEGT. V dropped 6 bases and J dropped 1; count of bases not matched to a gene: 6.

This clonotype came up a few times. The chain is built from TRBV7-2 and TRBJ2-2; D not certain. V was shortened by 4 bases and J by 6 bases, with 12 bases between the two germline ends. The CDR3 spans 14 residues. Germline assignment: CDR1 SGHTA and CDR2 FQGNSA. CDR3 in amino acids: CASSSSMGAGELFF. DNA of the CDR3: TGTGCCAGCAGCTCGTCTATGGGCGCCGGGGAGCTGTTTTTT.

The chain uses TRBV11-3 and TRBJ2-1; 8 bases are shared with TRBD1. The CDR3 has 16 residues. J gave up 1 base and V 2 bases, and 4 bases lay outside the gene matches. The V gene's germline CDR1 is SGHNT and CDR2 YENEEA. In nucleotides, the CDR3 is TGTGCCAGCAGCTTAAGGGGGACAGGATCCTACAATGAGCAGTTCTTC. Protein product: CASSLRGTGSYNEQFF. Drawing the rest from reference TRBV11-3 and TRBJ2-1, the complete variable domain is EAGVVQSPRYKIIEKKQPVAFWCNPISGHNTLYWYLQNLGQGPELLIRYENEEAVDDSQLPKDRFSAERLKGVDSTLKIQPAELGDSAVYLCASSLRGTGSYNEQFFGPGTRLTVL.

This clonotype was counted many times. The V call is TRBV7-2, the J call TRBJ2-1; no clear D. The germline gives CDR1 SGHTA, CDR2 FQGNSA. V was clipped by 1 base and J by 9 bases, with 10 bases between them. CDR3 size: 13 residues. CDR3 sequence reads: CASSLVGDSEQFF. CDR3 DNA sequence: TGTGCCAGCAGCTTAGTCGGCGATAGTGAGCAGTTCTTC.